A selection of T cell receptor beta chains follows, all from one sample in a study of PD-1 blockade in classical Hodgkin lymphoma. TCRdb keeps only in-frame clones here, not all; method: immunoSEQ multiplex PCR. This table has some 34,000 clones, roughly 76% appearing once. The specimen was peripheral blood mononuclear cells (PBMCs), collected before the fourth cycle of nivolumab. Receptor source: a human donor with classical Hodgkin lymphoma. Each CDR3 is given with its conserved first and last residue. A D gene is named only where the DNA matches it firmly. Size is stated for part of the rows, as once, few or many counts, or as a class when the clone is expanded.

abundance: -
j_gene: TRBJ2-7
d_gene: -
v_gene: TRBV5-5
CDR3nt: TGTGCCAGCAGCTTGACCCGGGGGGCATACGAGCAGTACTTC
CDR3aa: CASSLTRGAYEQYF

abundance: -
j_gene: TRBJ1-1
d_gene: -
v_gene: TRBV27
CDR3nt: TGTGCCAGCAGTTTAACAGTTAGGAAGAACACTGAAGCTTTCTTT
CDR3aa: CASSLTVRKNTEAFF

abundance: -
j_gene: TRBJ1-2
d_gene: -
v_gene: TRBV19
CDR3nt: TGTGTCAGTACTCCAAGGGGGTCCCGCGGCAACTATGGCTACACCTTC
CDR3aa: CVSTPRGSRGNYGYTF

abundance: -
j_gene: TRBJ2-2
d_gene: -
v_gene: TRBV7-6
CDR3nt: TGTGCCAGCAGCTCACTTTACACCGGGGAGCTGTTTTTT
CDR3aa: CASSSLYTGELFF

abundance: -
j_gene: TRBJ1-2
d_gene: -
v_gene: TRBV6-6
CDR3nt: TGTGCCAGCCGATCACCCGTGAACTATGGCTACACCTTC
CDR3aa: CASRSPVNYGYTF

abundance: few
j_gene: TRBJ1-2
d_gene: -
v_gene: TRBV30
CDR3nt: TGTGCCTGGAGTGTATTGGTGGGCTACACCTTC
CDR3aa: CAWSVLVGYTF

abundance: -
j_gene: TRBJ2-3
d_gene: -
v_gene: TRBV7-8
CDR3nt: TGTGCCAGTCCGATGAGGCGTACTAGCACAGATACGCAGTATTTT
CDR3aa: CASPMRRTSTDTQYF

abundance: few
j_gene: TRBJ1-1
d_gene: -
v_gene: TRBV9
CDR3nt: TGTGCCAGCAGCGTAGGGGCAGGGACTGAAGCTTTCTTT
CDR3aa: CASSVGAGTEAFF

abundance: -
j_gene: TRBJ2-2
d_gene: TRBD2
v_gene: TRBV10-3
CDR3nt: TGTGCCATCGGCGCTAGCGGGGTACGAACCGGGGAGCTGTTTTTT
CDR3aa: CAIGASGVRTGELFF

abundance: -
j_gene: TRBJ1-1
d_gene: -
v_gene: TRBV30
CDR3nt: TGTGCCTCCTCCCTGACTCGGGCGTTGGGCACTGAAGCTTTCTTT
CDR3aa: CASSLTRALGTEAFF

abundance: -
j_gene: TRBJ1-1
d_gene: TRBD1
v_gene: TRBV9
CDR3nt: TGTGCCAGCAGCGTAGGGACAGGCCTGATGAACACTGAAGCTTTCTTT
CDR3aa: CASSVGTGLMNTEAFF

abundance: -
j_gene: TRBJ2-7
d_gene: TRBD2
v_gene: TRBV27
CDR3nt: TGTGCCAGCAGTCCGGTAGCGGGAGGGAACGAGCAGTACTTC
CDR3aa: CASSPVAGGNEQYF

abundance: few
j_gene: TRBJ1-5
d_gene: -
v_gene: TRBV6-1
CDR3nt: TGTGCCAGCGGGACGATGAGTGGGTGGCAGCCCCAGCATTTT
CDR3aa: CASGTMSGWQPQHF

abundance: -
j_gene: TRBJ1-5
d_gene: -
v_gene: TRBV6-1
CDR3nt: TGTGCCAGCAGTGAGGAGCAGAACACGGATAGCAATCAGCCCCAGCATTTT
CDR3aa: CASSEEQNTDSNQPQHF

abundance: -
j_gene: TRBJ1-1
d_gene: -
v_gene: TRBV19
CDR3nt: TGTGCCAGTAGTACTCGGGACCTCAGGGGTTTGAACACTGAAGCTTTCTTT
CDR3aa: CASSTRDLRGLNTEAFF

abundance: -
j_gene: TRBJ2-7
d_gene: -
v_gene: TRBV5-5
CDR3nt: TGTGCCAGCAGCCTAAAGGGGGGCACGCCGTCCTACGAGCAGTACTTC
CDR3aa: CASSLKGGTPSYEQYF

abundance: -
j_gene: TRBJ1-5
d_gene: -
v_gene: TRBV28
CDR3nt: TGTGCCAGCAGTTTATTGGGGGGGGCCCAGCCCCAGCATTTT
CDR3aa: CASSLLGGAQPQHF

abundance: -
j_gene: TRBJ1-3
d_gene: TRBD1
v_gene: TRBV2
CDR3nt: TGTGCCAGCAACGGACAGGGGCTCAACACCATATATTTT
CDR3aa: CASNGQGLNTIYF

abundance: -
j_gene: TRBJ2-7
d_gene: TRBD1
v_gene: TRBV28
CDR3nt: TGTGCCAGCAGTCCCGGGACAGGGAGGGTCAACGAGCAGTACTTC
CDR3aa: CASSPGTGRVNEQYF